This TCR beta chain emerged from a study of identical twins. Regarding the study as a whole: Within beta out-of-frame sequences, the excess sharing observed between twins was weaker. Cross-sectional statistics, not tracking of the same donors, supported the conclusions. In cord blood, abundant beta clonotypes had fewer insertions; memory showed no trend.

The CDR3 is 15 residues long. In germline, CDR1 is SGHDN, CDR2 FVKESK. The V end lost 3 bases, the J end lost 0 bases, and 11 bases lay between the germline ends. cDNA carried unique molecular identifiers, and a universal primer site was added by template switching. TCRdb independently ran MiXCR on the 5' RACE reads; one entry per CDR3 protein. Here the sample spans under 450,000 distinct CDR3 sequences, around a sixth being singletons. Note on this clonotype: Its antigen is unknown.

Material for sequencing was naive T cells sorted from blood. This chain uses TRBV14 with TRBJ2-5; D may match TRBD1 or TRBD2 (5 bases each). The sequence was collected from a man between 50 and 59 years old in good health. CDR3 sequence (DNA): TGTGCCAGCAGCCATTCCGGGACGTACCAAGAGACCCAGTACTTC. It yields the protein CASSHSGTYQETQYF.